The clone carrying this TCR beta chain showed up just a few times. Its antigen is still unknown. The entry originates in a study of T cells after yellow fever vaccination. Findings and limits, study-wide: It was a small share of clonotypes that appeared in both CD4 and CD8 compartments. The booster saw the reappearance of most primary-vaccination clones (approximately 97% CD4, about 90% CD8). Weaker overall, the secondary response nonetheless peaked faster (day 5 versus 15).

TCRdb re-called the 5' RACE reads with MiXCR, one entry per CDR3 protein. Of 150,000 to 200,000 distinct CDR3 sequences listed, over 7% are singletons. This material consisted of CD8+ T cells sorted from PBMCs, taken 45 days after the yellow fever booster vaccination. The sequence derives from a man between 18 and 29 years old who received the YFV17D yellow fever vaccine.

The CDR3 loop is CASSLSFEQFF. The CDR3 bases are TGTGCCAGCAGTTTATCTTTCGAGCAGTTCTTC. This chain connects TRBV12-3 or TRBV12-4 to TRBJ2-1; D unclear. Trimming removed 2 bases from V and 10 bases from J, with 6 bases in between. The CDR3 has 11 amino acids.